This note documents a single T cell receptor (beta chain) sequence. Time point of the sample: after neoadjuvant nivolumab, at surgical resection. The data are from a study of neoadjuvant anti-PD-1 for oral cavity cancer. Overall study context: Around day 43, patients without progression received a fourth nivolumab dose before surgery.

The protocol was immunoSEQ multiplex PCR, while the TCRdb copy is restricted to in-frame clones and leaves out a portion. This sample has roughly 14,000 clones, with roughly 70% found just once. V was trimmed by 5 bases and J by 4 bases, leaving 18 bases between them. CDR3 size: 16 residues. The V gene's germline CDR1 is SEHNR and CDR2 FQNEAQ (reference sequence). This chain links TRBV7-9 with TRBJ2-1; perhaps TRBD2 as D (6 bases). This sample comprised PBMCs, obtained after nivolumab (anti-PD-1) treatment. This TCR was recovered from a person aged 40 to 85 with oral cavity squamous cell carcinoma. CDR3 residues: CASSPPFGSGYNEQFF. The CDR3 nucleotides are TGTGCCAGCAGCCCACCCTTCGGGAGTGGATACAATGAGCAGTTCTTC.